This T cell receptor (beta chain) was profiled in a study of T cells after yellow fever vaccination (dated by TCRdb to the late 2010s). With respect to the entire study: The SMART-Seq v4 Ultra Low Input RNA kit was used to prepare libraries from fractions with low cell numbers. Two healthy male donors, one aged 18 to 30 and one aged 30 to 40 years, were included in the cohort. Bulk PBMC replicates and cell subsets were isolated from blood drawn at multiple timepoints before and after both primary and secondary immunization. To follow T-cell clones before and after both primary and booster YFV17D yellow fever vaccination, bulk TCR alpha and beta repertoires underwent longitudinal sequencing. Summary of the overall study and its limitations: Because the study included only a couple of donors, the extent to which the findings can be generalized is limited. A small share of clonotypes occurred in both CD4 and CD8 compartments, likely arising from convergent recombination. Computational filtering was needed because FACS-sorted repertoires could contain abundant contaminating clonotypes from the bulk population. Most clones expanded after primary vaccination were re-detected after the booster (almost 98% of CD4 and more than 70% of CD8), suggesting broad memory maintenance. The secondary T-cell response was weaker than the primary response but faster, peaking on day 5 instead of day 15.

This clonotype was seen at least ten times. Its antigen remains undetermined. No per-base quality is available; no much larger clone lies one base away. In light of the paper, this sample's treatment or condition label describes: live attenuated yellow fever vaccine strain. PBMCs were isolated from peripheral blood using a standard Ficoll-Paque protocol. CD4 and CD8 T-cell fractions were isolated with Dynabeads CD4 and CD8 positive selection kits. TriZol was used to extract RNA from bulk PBMCs, CD4 and CD8 fractions, and dextramer-positive and dextramer-negative fractions. V is cut by 0 bases and J by 5 bases, and the space between the germline ends is 19 bases. Taken from cysteine to phenylalanine, the CDR3 has 16 residues. Just the 48-base CDR3 DNA is kept, in frame starting at base 1. From the germline V gene (reference sequence), CDR1 is DFQATT and CDR2 is SNEGSKA. TCR cDNA was synthesized by 5'RACE template switching, through which a universal primer site and unique molecular identifiers were introduced. cDNA synthesis was primed from both the TCR alpha and TCR beta constant segments. Libraries were amplified in two PCR steps, with sample barcodes and sequencing adapters added in the second step. Sequencing of libraries was done on Illumina HiSeq 2500 (2x100 bp) or NovaSeq (2x150 bp). The original methods were these. Demultiplexing of reads and collapsing into UMI consensus sequences were performed with MIGEC, and V(D)J alignment was carried out with MiXCR. Vaccine-responding clonotypes were defined with edgeR using replicate PBMC samples, requiring FDR below 0.01 and a log2 fold change above 5 up to day 15. Each bulk clonotype received a CD4 or CD8 identity based on whether the sequenced CD4 or CD8 repertoire contained that clonotype at higher abundance. TCRdb's own reprocessing of the public reads used fastp at Q25 and MiXCR and kept productive beta chains. Rows are unified per CDR3 protein, each entry keeping the most common DNA and genes. The V and J calls and clone size are TCRdb's, not the authors'. For this sample the table gives about 68,000 distinct CDR3 sequences, of which just over 6.5% were detected only once. Roughly 35% of the sample lies in the top ten.

Recombination linked TRBV20-1 to TRBJ2-5, with TRBD2 as a weak D call on 6 bases. The sample was CD8+ T cells sorted from PBMCs, taken approximately 47 days after the first yellow fever vaccination. This TCR was recovered from a man aged 18 to 30 who received the YFV17D yellow fever vaccine. The CDR3 corresponds to CSARDQSGVSWETQYF. At the DNA level, the sequence is TGCAGTGCTAGAGATCAGTCGGGGGTCTCTTGGGAGACCCAGTACTTC.